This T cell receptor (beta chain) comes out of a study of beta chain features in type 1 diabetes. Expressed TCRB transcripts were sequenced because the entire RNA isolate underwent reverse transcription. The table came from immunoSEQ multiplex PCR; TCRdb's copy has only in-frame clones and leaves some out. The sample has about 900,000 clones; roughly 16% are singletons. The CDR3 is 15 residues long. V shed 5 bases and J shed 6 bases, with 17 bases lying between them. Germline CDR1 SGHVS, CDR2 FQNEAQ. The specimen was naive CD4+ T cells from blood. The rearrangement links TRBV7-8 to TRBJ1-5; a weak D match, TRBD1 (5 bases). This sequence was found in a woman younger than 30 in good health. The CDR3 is CASSRLGGIGQPQHF. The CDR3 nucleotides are TGTGCCAGCAGCCGTCTTGGGGGGATAGGTCAGCCCCAGCATTTT.